Listed here are 25 T cell receptor beta chains from one sample, sequenced in a study of regulatory T cells in long-lasting Graves disease. Time point defined: persistent/refractory GD, antithyroid drugs over 5 years with positive TRAb. After RNA was extracted from PBMCs, the TCR library was made from it. Libraries of TCR beta came from iRepertoire HTBI primers plus Arm-PCR of CDR3 regions. MiXCR was run by TCRdb on the multiplex PCR reads, yielding one entry per CDR3 protein. The data hold fewer than 550,000 distinct CDR3 sequences, with about 22% observed a single time. Source: peripheral blood mononuclear cells (PBMCs), taken when the disease was refractory, from a patient treated with antithyroid drugs. Receptor source: a female donor with Graves disease.

This clonotype was seen a handful of times. The rearrangement uses TRBV28 and TRBJ1-3; no reliable D call. Germline CDR1 is MDHEN and CDR2 is SYDVKM. Trimming took 2 bases from V and 2 from J, leaving 10 bases between them. CDR3 length: 15 residues. CDR3 sequence reads: CASSLPQPAGNTIYF. The CDR3 DNA is TGTGCCAGCAGTTTACCGCAGCCAGCTGGAAACACCATATATTTT.

The chain links TRBV9 to TRBJ1-1, with D hard to call. The germline CDR1 and CDR2 sequences are SGDLS and YYNGEE. This CDR3 spans 18 amino acids. V lost 3 bases to trimming and J lost 0 bases, with 21 bases between them. The CDR3 spells CASSGGLGPSSMNTEAFF. The CDR3 region has the DNA TGTGCCAGCAGCGGGGGATTAGGGCCCTCTTCTATGAACACTGAAGCTTTCTTT.

This clonotype came up a few times. V usage is TRBV20-1 and J usage is TRBJ1-2, with D possibly being TRBD1 (5 bases). Germline V gene sequence: CDR1 DFQATT, CDR2 SNEGSKA (reference sequence). Trimming left V 6 bases short and J 8 bases short, with 22 bases between. The CDR3 loop spans 14 amino acids. The CDR3 is CSAQKGVEGQGYTF. As DNA, the CDR3 is TGCAGTGCCCAGAAGGGTGTGGAGGGGCAAGGCTACACCTTC.

The CDR3 DNA is TGTGCCACCCGCGGGGAACTTGGACTAGCGGGGTTAAAGGAGTACTTC. The encoded protein is CATRGELGLAGLKEYF. This chain links TRBV28 with TRBJ2-7; 12 bases agree with TRBD2. The V and J ends lost 10 bases and 11 bases, in that order; junction bases with no gene match: 21. The germline V gene encodes CDR1 MDHEN and CDR2 SYDVKM. The CDR3 spans 16 residues.

V is TRBV9 and J is TRBJ1-1; D unresolved. Germline assignment: CDR1 SGDLS and CDR2 YYNGEE. The V gene lost 4 bases and the J gene lost 3 bases, with 16 bases spanning the gap. The CDR3 is 15 residues long. CDR3 sequence reads: CASSTSGRPDTEAFF. CDR3 coding DNA: TGTGCCAGCAGCACCTCGGGGAGACCCGACACTGAAGCTTTCTTT.

This clonotype has just a few counts. The rearrangement links TRBV13 to TRBJ1-4, with 8 bases identical to TRBD1. The CDR3 runs to 15 residues. V shed 8 bases, J shed 6 bases, and the junction held 11 bases outside the gene matches. In germline, CDR1 is PRHDT, CDR2 FYEKMQ (reference sequence). The DNA for the CDR3 is TGTGCCAGCGGGCCCGCAGGGGGCGGAGATGAAAAACTGTTTTTT. It specifies CASGPAGGGDEKLFF.

This clonotype was picked up a small number of times. The chain combines TRBV5-1 with TRBJ2-5; tentatively, D is TRBD1 (6 bases). CDR3 length: 15 residues. V shed 0 bases and J shed 4 bases, with 13 bases lying between them. Germline V gene sequence: CDR1 SGHRS, CDR2 YFSETQ. The CDR3 is CASSLVAGDGETQYF. In nucleotides, the CDR3 is TGCGCCAGCAGCTTGGTGGCAGGGGATGGAGAGACCCAGTACTTC.

On this clonotype itself: A read error may explain this, as a much larger clone is one base away. The chain recombines TRBV6-9 with TRBJ2-7, with no clear D. The CDR3 length is 12 residues. The V and J ends lost 3 bases and 9 bases respectively, with 12 bases between them. Germline V gene lookup returns CDR1 MNHGY and CDR2 SVAAGI. The CDR3 region has the DNA TGTGCCAGCAGTTACAATGACCTAGGGCAGTACTTC. Translation gives CASSYNDLGQYF.

This clonotype was recorded many times. The chain is built from TRBV28 and TRBJ2-7, with 10 bases identical to TRBD2. Germline V gene lookup returns CDR1 MDHEN and CDR2 SYDVKM. This CDR3 is 13 amino acids long. This CDR3 is CAIAGGFSYEQYF. As DNA, the CDR3 is TGTGCTATAGCGGGGGGATTCTCCTACGAGCAGTACTTC. The full variable domain, completed using reference TRBV28 and TRBJ2-7, is DVKVTQSSRYLVKRTGEKVFLECVQDMDHENMFWYRQDPGLGLRLIYFSYDVKMKEKGDIPEGYSVSREKKERFSLILESASTNQTSMYLCAIAGGFSYEQYFGPGTRLTVT.

This chain links TRBV10-3 with TRBJ1-1; no definite D call. This CDR3 spans 14 amino acids. Germline CDR1 and CDR2: ENHRY and SYGVKD. V was pared by 4 bases and J by 5 bases, with 14 bases between. CDR3 bases: TGTGCCATCAGTGCGGATTCGGGCGGGACTGAAGCTTTCTTT. It specifies CAISADSGGTEAFF.

This clonotype was detected ten times or more. The chain employs TRBV7-8 and TRBJ1-1; maybe TRBD1 (6 bases). V lost 5 bases to trimming and J lost 2 bases, with 18 bases between them. This CDR3 contains 16 residues. Germline-derived CDR1 and CDR2 are SGHVS and FQNEAQ. The CDR3 DNA is TGTGCCAGCAGCCCCGGTGGGGGGGGGGGCAACACTGAAGCTTTCTTT. It is translated as CASSPGGGGGNTEAFF.

At least ten counts were recorded for this clonotype. This rearrangement joins TRBV12-3 or TRBV12-4 to TRBJ1-1; TRBD1 might be the D (5 bases). The CDR3 length is 15 residues. With 5 bases removed from V and 5 bases from J, the gap between germline ends came to 18 bases. The CDR3 DNA reads TGTGCCAGCAGTCCCCCTCGGGGCAGCATTACTGAAGCTTTCTTT. Protein product: CASSPPRGSITEAFF.

The V call is TRBV9, the J call TRBJ2-2; D possibly corresponds to TRBD2 (5 bases). The ends were cut back, 0 bases at V and 2 bases at J, with 8 bases in the middle. From germline, CDR1 is SGDLS and CDR2 YYNGEE. The CDR3 is 15 residues long. CDR3 nucleotides: TGTGCCAGCAGCGTAGGAGGGATCAACACCGGGGAGCTGTTTTTT. It is translated as CASSVGGINTGELFF. The whole variable domain, filled in from reference TRBV9 and TRBJ2-2, reads DSGVTQTPKHLITATGQRVTLRCSPRSGDLSVYWYQQSLDQGLQFLIQYYNGEERAKGNILERFSAQQFPDLHSELNLSSLELGDSALYFCASSVGGINTGELFFGEGSRLTVL.

The table lists this clonotype with a few counts. This could be a read error, since a much larger clone is one nucleotide away. This chain links TRBV29-1 with TRBJ1-1; no definite D call. Germline V gene sequence: CDR1 SQVTM, CDR2 ANQGSEA. V was shortened by 5 bases and J by 10 bases, with 11 bases between the two germline ends. CDR3 length: 10 residues. This CDR3 reads CSVSKGRAFF. DNA for the CDR3: TGCAGCGTTTCGAAGGGTAGAGCTTTCTTT.

The sample holds a few counts of this clonotype. V and J are TRBV27 and TRBJ2-2; D is perhaps TRBD1 (5 bases). V lost 8 bases and J 3 bases, leaving 10 bases between the germline ends. Germline CDR1 is MNHEY and CDR2 is SMNVEV (reference sequence). The CDR3 runs 13 residues. The CDR3 sequence is CASAGSHTGELFF. CDR3 bases: TGTGCCAGCGCAGGGTCCCACACCGGGGAGCTGTTTTTT.

This clonotype was recorded at least ten times. CDR3 protein: CASMSNPNTEAFF. CDR3 nucleotides: TGTGCCAGCATGAGTAATCCGAACACTGAAGCTTTCTTT. This rearrangement joins TRBV28 to TRBJ1-1; D remains ambiguous. The CDR3 totals 13 residues. The V end was cut by 7 bases, the J end by 1 base, with 10 bases between. Germline V gives CDR1 MDHEN, CDR2 SYDVKM.

This clonotype has only a few counts. This sequence joins TRBV19 and TRBJ2-5; 14 bases are shared with TRBD2. The V segment lost 4 bases and the J segment 6 bases; nucleotides outside the gene matches: 13. The CDR3 spans 18 residues. Germline V gene lookup returns CDR1 LNHDA and CDR2 SQIVND (reference sequence). The CDR3 DNA reads as TGTGCCAGTAGTACCGGGACTAGCGGGAGACTTTCGCAAAAGACCCAGTACTTC. This translates into CASSTGTSGRLSQKTQYF.

This clonotype was counted ten times or more. V gene TRBV12-3 or TRBV12-4 combines with J gene TRBJ1-2, with D possibly being TRBD1 (6 bases). The CDR3 sequence is 14 residues long. V lost 6 bases, J lost 4 bases, and 15 bases lay in between. CDR3 in amino acids: CASSPSAGVYGYTF. In nucleotides, the CDR3 is TGTGCCAGCAGCCCTTCCGCAGGGGTCTATGGCTACACCTTC.

This clonotype has more than one count but fewer than ten. A read error may produce the germline difference seen at one junction end. V is TRBV6-1 and J is TRBJ2-5; 14 positions agree with TRBD2. This CDR3 has 17 amino acids. Germline lookup yields CDR1 MNHNS and CDR2 SASEGT. The CDR3 region is CVSRSTSGGETRETQYF. In nucleotides, the CDR3 is TGTGTCAGCAGGTCGACTAGCGGGGGGGAAACTCGGGAGACCCAGTACTTC.

This clonotype was detected many times. One junction end disagrees with the germline gene, perhaps due to a read error. The chain is built from TRBV5-1 and TRBJ1-2; D not certain. Germline V gives CDR1 SGHRS, CDR2 YFSETQ. The CDR3 runs to 13 residues. The CDR3 reads CASSSSPNYGYTF. Written as DNA, the CDR3 is TGTGCCAGCAGCTCAAGTCCCAACTATGGCTACACCTTC.

In its sample, this clonotype was seen many times. The gene calls are TRBV11-2 and TRBJ1-6; TRBD1 is a possible D gene (6 bases). The CDR3 length is 18 residues. In germline, CDR1 is SGHAT, CDR2 FQNNGV. V dropped 5 bases and J dropped 0 bases, with 17 bases sitting between them. In DNA, the CDR3 is TGTGCCAGCAGCCCGACAGACAGGCTATACTCCTATAATTCACCCCTCCACTTT. It yields the protein CASSPTDRLYSYNSPLHF.

The V and J genes are TRBV12-3 or TRBV12-4 and TRBJ2-3; the D call may be TRBD1 or TRBD2 (5 bases each). This CDR3 contains 14 residues. Trimming left V 8 bases short and J 2 bases short, with 14 bases between. The CDR3 DNA is TGTGCCAGCGTAAGCCGGGACCACACAGATACGCAGTATTTT. Amino acids: CASVSRDHTDTQYF.

V is TRBV3-1 and J is TRBJ1-6; D gene uncertain. This CDR3 contains 13 residues. The V gene lost 4 bases and the J gene lost 6 bases, with 7 bases spanning the gap. Germline CDR1 and CDR2: LGHDT and YNNKEL (reference sequence). Written as DNA, the CDR3 is TGTGCCAGCAGCCGAGATCTTAATTCACCCCTCCACTTT. Its protein product is CASSRDLNSPLHF.

This clonotype was seen many times. The genes are TRBV28 and TRBJ2-5; 9 positions match TRBD1. Trimming at V came to 6 bases and at J to 5 bases, leaving 13 bases not matched to a gene. The CDR3 consists of 16 residues. Germline values: CDR1 MDHEN, CDR2 SYDVKM. The CDR3, as DNA: TGTGCCAGCAGGGGGCCGGGACAGGGCGCAGGGGAGACCCAGTACTTC. Protein sequence: CASRGPGQGAGETQYF.

This clonotype was counted at least ten times. The rearrangement uses TRBV28 and TRBJ1-5, with D uncertain. Germline V lookup: CDR1 MDHEN, CDR2 SYDVKM. This CDR3 contains 12 residues. V was pared by 10 bases and J by 4 bases, with 11 bases between. CDR3 region: CAIGLSNQPQHF. Here the CDR3 DNA reads TGTGCCATTGGTCTTTCGAATCAGCCCCAGCATTTT.